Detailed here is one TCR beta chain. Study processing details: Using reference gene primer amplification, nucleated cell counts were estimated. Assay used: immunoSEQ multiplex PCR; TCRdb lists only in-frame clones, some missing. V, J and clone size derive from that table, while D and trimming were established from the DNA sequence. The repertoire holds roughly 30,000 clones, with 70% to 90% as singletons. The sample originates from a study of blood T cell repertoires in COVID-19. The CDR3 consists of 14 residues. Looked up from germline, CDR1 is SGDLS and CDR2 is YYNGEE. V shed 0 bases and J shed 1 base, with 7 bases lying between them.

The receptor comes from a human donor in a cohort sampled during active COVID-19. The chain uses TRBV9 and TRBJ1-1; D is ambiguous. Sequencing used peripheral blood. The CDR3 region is CASSVGAPNTEAFF. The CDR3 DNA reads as TGTGCCAGCAGCGTAGGGGCGCCGAACACTGAAGCTTTCTTT.